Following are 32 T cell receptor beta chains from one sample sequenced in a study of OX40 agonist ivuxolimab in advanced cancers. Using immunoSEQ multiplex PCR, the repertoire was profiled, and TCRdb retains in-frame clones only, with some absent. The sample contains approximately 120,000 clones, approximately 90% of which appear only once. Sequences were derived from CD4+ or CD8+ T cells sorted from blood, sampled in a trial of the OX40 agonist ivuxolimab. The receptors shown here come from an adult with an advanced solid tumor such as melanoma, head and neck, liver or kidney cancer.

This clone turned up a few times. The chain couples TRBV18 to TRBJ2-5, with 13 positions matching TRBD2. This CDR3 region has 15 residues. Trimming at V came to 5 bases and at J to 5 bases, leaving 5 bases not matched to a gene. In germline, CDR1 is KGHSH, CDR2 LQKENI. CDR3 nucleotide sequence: TGTGCCAGCTCAGTGCGGACTAGCGGGAGTGAGACCCAGTACTTC. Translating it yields CASSVRTSGSETQYF.

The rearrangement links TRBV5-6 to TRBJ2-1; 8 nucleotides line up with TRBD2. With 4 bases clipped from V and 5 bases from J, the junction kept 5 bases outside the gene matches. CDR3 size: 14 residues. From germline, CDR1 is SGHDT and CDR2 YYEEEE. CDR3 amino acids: CASSPTGGDNEQFF. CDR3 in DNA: TGTGCCAGCAGCCCGACGGGAGGGGACAATGAGCAGTTCTTC.

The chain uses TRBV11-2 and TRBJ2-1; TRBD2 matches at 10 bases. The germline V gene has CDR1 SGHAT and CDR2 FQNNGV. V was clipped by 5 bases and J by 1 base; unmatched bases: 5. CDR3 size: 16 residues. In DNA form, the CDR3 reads TGTGCCAGCAGCCAGGGACTAGCGCTATCCTACAATGAGCAGTTCTTC. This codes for CASSQGLALSYNEQFF.

CDR3 bases: TGTGCCAGCAGTTACATCGGGACAGGGCCCAACTATGGCTACACCTTC. Protein: CASSYIGTGPNYGYTF. The V and J genes are TRBV6-6 and TRBJ1-2; 9 bases are a match to TRBD1. CDR1 and CDR2 from the germline V gene are MNHNY and SVGAGI (reference sequence). After removal of 2 bases from V and 2 bases from J, the junction contained 6 bases not matched to a gene. This CDR3 comprises 16 residues.

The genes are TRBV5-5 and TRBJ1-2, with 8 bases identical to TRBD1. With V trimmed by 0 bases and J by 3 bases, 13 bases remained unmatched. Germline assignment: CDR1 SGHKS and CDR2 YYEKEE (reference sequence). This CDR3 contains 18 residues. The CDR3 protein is CASSLGPGQETYHYGYTF. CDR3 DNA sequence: TGTGCCAGCAGCTTGGGTCCGGGACAGGAGACCTATCACTATGGCTACACCTTC.

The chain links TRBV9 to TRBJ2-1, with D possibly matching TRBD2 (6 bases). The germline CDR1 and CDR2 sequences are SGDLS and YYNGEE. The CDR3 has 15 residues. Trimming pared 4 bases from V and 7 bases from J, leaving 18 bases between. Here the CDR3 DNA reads TGTGCCAGCAGCCCCGGGACTCCAAGAGAGAATGAGCAGTTCTTC. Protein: CASSPGTPRENEQFF.

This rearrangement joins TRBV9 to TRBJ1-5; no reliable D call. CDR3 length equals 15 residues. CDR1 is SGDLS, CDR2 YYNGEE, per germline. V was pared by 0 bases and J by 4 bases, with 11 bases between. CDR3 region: CASSVGKTGNQPQHF. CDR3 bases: TGTGCCAGCAGCGTAGGGAAGACTGGGAATCAGCCCCAGCATTTT.

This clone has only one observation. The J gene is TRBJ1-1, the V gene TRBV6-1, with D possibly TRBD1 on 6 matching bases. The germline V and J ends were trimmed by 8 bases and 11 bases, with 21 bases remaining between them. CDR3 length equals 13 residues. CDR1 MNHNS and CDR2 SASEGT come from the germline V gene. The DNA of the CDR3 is TGTGCCAGCTCACACCCGCCCAACAGGGCTGCTTTCTTT. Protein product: CASSHPPNRAAFF.

CDR3 in DNA: TGTGCCAGCAGCCTAGGGCGGATTAATTCACCCCTCCACTTT. This codes for CASSLGRINSPLHF. The rearrangement links TRBV6-5 to TRBJ1-6; no definite D call. The CDR3 is 14 amino acids. From germline, CDR1 is MNHEY and CDR2 SVGAGI. Trimming pared 6 bases from V and 6 bases from J, leaving 12 bases between.

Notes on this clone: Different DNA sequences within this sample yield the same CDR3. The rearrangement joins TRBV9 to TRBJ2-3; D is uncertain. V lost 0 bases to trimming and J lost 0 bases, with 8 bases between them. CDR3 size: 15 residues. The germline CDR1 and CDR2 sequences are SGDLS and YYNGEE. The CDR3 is CASSVGGASTDTQYF. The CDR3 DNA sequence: TGTGCCAGCAGCGTAGGAGGAGCTAGCACAGATACGCAGTATTTT.

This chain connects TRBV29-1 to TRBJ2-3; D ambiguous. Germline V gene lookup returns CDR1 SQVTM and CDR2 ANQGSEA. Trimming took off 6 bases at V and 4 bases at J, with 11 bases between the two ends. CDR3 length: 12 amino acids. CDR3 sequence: CSVNLGADTQYF. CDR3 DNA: TGCAGCGTGAACCTAGGAGCAGATACGCAGTATTTT.

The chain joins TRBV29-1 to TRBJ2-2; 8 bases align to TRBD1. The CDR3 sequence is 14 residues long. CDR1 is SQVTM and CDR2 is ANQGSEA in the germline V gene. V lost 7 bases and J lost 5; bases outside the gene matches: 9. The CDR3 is CSGRTGYYTGELFF. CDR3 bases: TGCAGCGGGCGGACAGGGTACTATACCGGGGAGCTGTTTTTT.

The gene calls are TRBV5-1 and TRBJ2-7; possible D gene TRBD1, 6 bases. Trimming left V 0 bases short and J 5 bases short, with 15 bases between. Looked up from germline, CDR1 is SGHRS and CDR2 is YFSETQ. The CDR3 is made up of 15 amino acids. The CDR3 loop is CASSLDAGARDEQYF. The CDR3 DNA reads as TGCGCCAGCAGCTTGGACGCAGGGGCTCGCGACGAGCAGTACTTC.

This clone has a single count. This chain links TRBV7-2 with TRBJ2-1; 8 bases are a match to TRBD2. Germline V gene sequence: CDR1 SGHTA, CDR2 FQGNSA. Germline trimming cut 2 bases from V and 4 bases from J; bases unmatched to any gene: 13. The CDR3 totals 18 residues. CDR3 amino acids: CASSLQPLAGPLYNEQFF. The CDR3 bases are TGTGCCAGCAGCTTACAACCCTTAGCGGGACCCCTATACAATGAGCAGTTCTTC.

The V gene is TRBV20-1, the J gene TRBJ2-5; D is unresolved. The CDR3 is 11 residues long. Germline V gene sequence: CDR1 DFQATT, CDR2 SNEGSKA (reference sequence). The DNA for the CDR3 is TGCAGCGCCTCCCCCCAAGAGACCCAGTACTTC. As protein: CSASPQETQYF.

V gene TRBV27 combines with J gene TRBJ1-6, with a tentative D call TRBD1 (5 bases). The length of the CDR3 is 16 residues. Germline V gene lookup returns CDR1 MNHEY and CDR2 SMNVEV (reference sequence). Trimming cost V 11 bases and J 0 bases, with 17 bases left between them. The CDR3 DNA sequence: TGTGCCTCTTCAGGGCCGGAGGCCTCCTATAATTCACCCCTCCACTTT. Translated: CASSGPEASYNSPLHF.

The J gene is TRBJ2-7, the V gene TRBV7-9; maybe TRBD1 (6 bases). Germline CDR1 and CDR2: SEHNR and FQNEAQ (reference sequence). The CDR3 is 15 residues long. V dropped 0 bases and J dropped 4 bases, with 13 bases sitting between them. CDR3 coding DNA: TGTGCCAGCAGCTTAGCGGGGACAAGTCTTTACGAGCAGTACTTC. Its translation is CASSLAGTSLYEQYF.

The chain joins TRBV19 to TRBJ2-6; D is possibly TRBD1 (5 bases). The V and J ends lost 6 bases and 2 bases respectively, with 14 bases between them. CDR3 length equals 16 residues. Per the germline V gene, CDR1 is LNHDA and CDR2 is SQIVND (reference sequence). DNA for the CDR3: TGTGCCAGTAGGGGAATACAGGACACTGGGGCCAACGTCCTGACTTTC. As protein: CASRGIQDTGANVLTF. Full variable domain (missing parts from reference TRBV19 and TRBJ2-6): DGGITQSPKYLFRKEGQNVTLSCEQNLNHDAMYWYRQDPGQGLRLIYYSQIVNDFQKGDIAEGYSVSREKKESFPLTVTSAQKNPTAFYLCASRGIQDTGANVLTFGAGSRLTVL.

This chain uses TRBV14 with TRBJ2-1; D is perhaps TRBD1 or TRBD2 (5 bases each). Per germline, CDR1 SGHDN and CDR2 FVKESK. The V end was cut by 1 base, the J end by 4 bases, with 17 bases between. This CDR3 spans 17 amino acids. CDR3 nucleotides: TGTGCCAGCAGCCAAGCCCTGGGGCTAGCTCAATACAATGAGCAGTTCTTC. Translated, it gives CASSQALGLAQYNEQFF.

CDR3 loop: CASSAQPSNEKLFF. The CDR3 coding sequence is TGCGCCAGCAGTGCCCAGCCCTCGAATGAAAAACTGTTTTTT. The chain uses TRBV5-1 and TRBJ1-4; no definite D call. The CDR3 contains 14 residues. The V and J ends lost 5 bases and 5 bases respectively, with 13 bases between them. Germline V gene data show CDR1 as SGHRS and CDR2 as YFSETQ.

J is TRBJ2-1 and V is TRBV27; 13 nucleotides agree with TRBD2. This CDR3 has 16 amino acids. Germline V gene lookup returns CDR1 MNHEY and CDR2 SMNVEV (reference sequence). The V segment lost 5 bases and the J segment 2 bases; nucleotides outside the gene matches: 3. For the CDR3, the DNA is TGTGCCAGCAGTGCGGGACTAGCGGGGACCTACAATGAGCAGTTCTTC. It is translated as CASSAGLAGTYNEQFF.

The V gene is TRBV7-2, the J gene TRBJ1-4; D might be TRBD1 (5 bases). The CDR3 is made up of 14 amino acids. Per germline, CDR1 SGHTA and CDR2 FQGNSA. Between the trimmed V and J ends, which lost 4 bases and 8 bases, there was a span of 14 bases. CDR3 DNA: TGTGCCAGCAGCTATACGGGGGGTCAGGAAAAACTGTTTTTT. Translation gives CASSYTGGQEKLFF. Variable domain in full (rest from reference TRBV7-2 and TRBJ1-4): GAGVSQSPSNKVTEKGKDVELRCDPISGHTALYWYRQSLGQGLEFLIYFQGNSAPDKSGLPSDRFSAERTGGSVSTLTIQRTQQEDSAVYLCASSYTGGQEKLFFGSGTQLSVL.

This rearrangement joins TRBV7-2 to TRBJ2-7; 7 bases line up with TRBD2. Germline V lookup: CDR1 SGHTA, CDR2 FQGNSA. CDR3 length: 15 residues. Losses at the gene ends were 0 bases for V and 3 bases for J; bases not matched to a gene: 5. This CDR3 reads CASSLARTRGYEQYF. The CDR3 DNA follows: TGTGCCAGCAGCTTAGCCAGGACTAGGGGCTACGAGCAGTACTTC.

In DNA form, the CDR3 reads TGTGCTAGTGGTCTTAGCGGGACCAACTACGAGCAGTACTTC. Translated, it gives CASGLSGTNYEQYF. This chain joins TRBV12-5 and TRBJ2-7, with 8 bases aligning to TRBD2. V was clipped by 5 bases and J by 3 bases; unmatched bases: 6. Germline lookup yields CDR1 LGHNT and CDR2 FRNRAP. This CDR3 has 14 amino acids.

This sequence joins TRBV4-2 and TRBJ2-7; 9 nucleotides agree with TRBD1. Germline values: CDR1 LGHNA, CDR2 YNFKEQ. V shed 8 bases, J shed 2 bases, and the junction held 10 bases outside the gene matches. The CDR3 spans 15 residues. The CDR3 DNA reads TGTGCCAGCGCTAAAATCACAGGGGGCACCTACGAGCAGTACTTC. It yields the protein CASAKITGGTYEQYF.

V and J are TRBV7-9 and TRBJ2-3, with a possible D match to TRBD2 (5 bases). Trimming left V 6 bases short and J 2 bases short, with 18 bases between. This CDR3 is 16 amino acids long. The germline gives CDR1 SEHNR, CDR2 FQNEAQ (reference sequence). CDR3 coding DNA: TGTGCCAGCAGTCCTCCGGTAGCGCTTCCCACAGATACGCAGTATTTT. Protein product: CASSPPVALPTDTQYF.

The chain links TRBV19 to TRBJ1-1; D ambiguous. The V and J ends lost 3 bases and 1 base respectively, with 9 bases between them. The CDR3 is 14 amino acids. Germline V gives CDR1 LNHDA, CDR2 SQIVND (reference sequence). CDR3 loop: CASSILGGNTEAFF. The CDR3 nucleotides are TGTGCCAGTAGTATCTTAGGCGGGAACACTGAAGCTTTCTTT. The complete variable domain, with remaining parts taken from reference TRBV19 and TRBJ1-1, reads DGGITQSPKYLFRKEGQNVTLSCEQNLNHDAMYWYRQDPGQGLRLIYYSQIVNDFQKGDIAEGYSVSREKKESFPLTVTSAQKNPTAFYLCASSILGGNTEAFFGQGTRLTVV.

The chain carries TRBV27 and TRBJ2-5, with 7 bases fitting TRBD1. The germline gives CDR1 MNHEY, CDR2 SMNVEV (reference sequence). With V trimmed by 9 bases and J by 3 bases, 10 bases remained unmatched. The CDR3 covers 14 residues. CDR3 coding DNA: TGTGCCAGTTCCCGGACAGGCCCGGAAGAGACCCAGTACTTC. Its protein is CASSRTGPEETQYF.

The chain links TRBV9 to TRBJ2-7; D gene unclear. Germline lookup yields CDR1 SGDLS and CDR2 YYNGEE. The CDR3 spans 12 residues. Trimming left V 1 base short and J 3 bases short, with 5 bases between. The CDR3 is CASSVTDYEQYF. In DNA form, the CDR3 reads TGTGCCAGCAGCGTAACAGACTACGAGCAGTACTTC.

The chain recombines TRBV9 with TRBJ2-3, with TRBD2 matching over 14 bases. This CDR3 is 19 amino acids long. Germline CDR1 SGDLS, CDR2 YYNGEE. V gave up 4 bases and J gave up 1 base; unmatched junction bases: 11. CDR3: CASSSSTGTSGSRTDTQYF. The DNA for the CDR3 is TGTGCCAGCAGCTCATCCACTGGGACTAGCGGGAGCCGCACAGATACGCAGTATTTT.

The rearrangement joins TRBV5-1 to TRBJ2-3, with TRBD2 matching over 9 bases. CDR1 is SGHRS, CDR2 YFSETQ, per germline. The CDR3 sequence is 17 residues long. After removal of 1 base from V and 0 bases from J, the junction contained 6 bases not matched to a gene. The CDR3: CASSLSRAGGSTDTQYF. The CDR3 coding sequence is TGCGCCAGCAGCTTGTCACGAGCGGGAGGAAGCACAGATACGCAGTATTTT.

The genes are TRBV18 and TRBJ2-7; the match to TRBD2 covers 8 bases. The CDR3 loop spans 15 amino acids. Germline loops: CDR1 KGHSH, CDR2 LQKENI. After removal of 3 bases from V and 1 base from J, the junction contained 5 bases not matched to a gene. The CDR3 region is CASSPPGGPSYEQYF. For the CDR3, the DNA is TGTGCCAGCTCACCCCCGGGAGGGCCGTCCTACGAGCAGTACTTC. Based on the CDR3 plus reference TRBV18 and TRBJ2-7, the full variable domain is NAGVMQNPRHLVRRRGQEARLRCSPMKGHSHVYWYRQLPEEGLKFMVYLQKENIIDESGMPKERFSAEFPKEGPSILRIQQVVRGDSAAYFCASSPPGGPSYEQYFGPGTRLTVT.